The rows below give T cell receptor beta chains drawn from one sample of a study of graft-versus-host responses after intestinal transplantation. These TCRs are of unknown antigen specificity. TCRdb's copy holds only in-frame clones and misses some; the assay was immunoSEQ multiplex PCR. Of tens of thousands of clones in the sample, under 90% are singletons; the top ten hold 0.11%. Sequencing used unstimulated CD4+ T cells sorted from spleen or lymph node cells, obtained before intestinal transplant. Receptors originate from a human donor who received an intestinal transplant. Both conserved end residues are part of each CDR3. The D gene is left open where the match is weak. Expanded clones are given a class, and other clones once, few, many or no size at all.

CDR3 DNA	CDR3 protein	clone size	V gene	J gene	D gene
TGTGCCAGCAGCCTAACCCCCGCCGAGAACACTGAAGCTTTCTTT	CASSLTPAENTEAFF	NA	TRBV9	TRBJ1-1	NA
TGTGCCAGCAGCACCGGGACTAGGGGCACAGATACGCAGTATTTT	CASSTGTRGTDTQYF	NA	TRBV9	TRBJ2-3	TRBD2
TGCGCCAGCAGCTTAGGAGCGGGTCCCGGGGTTATATCTACGCAGTATTTT	CASSLGAGPGVISTQYF	NA	TRBV5-1	TRBJ2-3	NA
TGCGCCAGCAGCCCCCTGGGGAGCGGGGGGGCCTTTGAGACCCAGTACTTC	CASSPLGSGGAFETQYF	once	TRBV4-1	TRBJ2-5	TRBD2
TGTGCCAGCAGCACTCGACAGCCCGAGCAGTACTTC	CASSTRQPEQYF	NA	TRBV7-8	TRBJ2-7	NA
TGTGCCAGCTCACCGACAGGGGGCGGAAACACCATATATTTT	CASSPTGGGNTIYF	NA	TRBV18	TRBJ1-3	TRBD1
TGTGCCAGCAGTGAGGCAGGGGTGCCTCCGGACACTGAAGCTTTCTTT	CASSEAGVPPDTEAFF	once	TRBV2	TRBJ1-1	NA
TGTGCCAGTAGCGATACAGGGATCAATCAGCCCCAGCATTTT	CASSDTGINQPQHF	NA	TRBV19	TRBJ1-5	NA
TGTGCCAGCAGTCTCTTACAGGGGGACAGGGGATCCGAGCAGTACTTC	CASSLLQGDRGSEQYF	NA	TRBV6-6	TRBJ2-7	TRBD1
TGTGCCAGCAGCTTAAACAGGGGGGAAAAACTGTTTTTT	CASSLNRGEKLFF	NA	TRBV7-3	TRBJ1-4	TRBD1
TGTGCCAGCACGGAGGCAGGGGGCCCCGGGGAGCTGTTTTTT	CASTEAGGPGELFF	NA	TRBV9	TRBJ2-2	TRBD1
TGTGCCAGCAGTGACTGGGCAACGAACGGTGGGGAGCTGTTTTTT	CASSDWATNGGELFF	NA	TRBV6-4	TRBJ2-2	NA
TGTGCCAGCAGTGAACTTCTTCCCGGGAGCAGCCACGAGCAGTACTTC	CASSELLPGSSHEQYF	NA	TRBV6-1	TRBJ2-7	NA
TGTGCCAGTAGCTCGGACAGGGCCGGTTCACCCCTCCACTTT	CASSSDRAGSPLHF	NA	TRBV19	TRBJ1-6	TRBD1